This is a list of T cell receptor beta chains from one sample in a study of T cell repertoires in cytomegalovirus infection. TCRdb recomputed calls from the reads with MiXCR, one row per CDR3 protein. The sample contains around 900,000 distinct CDR3 sequences, 25% to 40% of which appear only once. These receptors have no identified antigens. Material: cultured CD8+ T cells from PBMCs, obtained from culture after CMV antigen stimulation. These receptors all stem from a human donor in good health (CMV status not recorded). Some clones in this sample may be carry-over from other donors' samples. The CDR3 runs from the conserved cysteine through the conserved F or W. A D gene is named only where the DNA matches it firmly. Expanded clones get a size class; other rows say once, few or many, or leave the size out.

cdr3_length | d_call | j_call | v_call | clone_size | cdr3_aa | cdr3_nt
16 | NA | TRBJ1-1 | TRBV4-1 | few | CASSNLSVESATEAFF | TGCGCCAGCAGCAACCTCTCGGTAGAATCGGCAACTGAAGCTTTCTTT
11 | NA | TRBJ1-1 | TRBV29-1 | few | CSGEKGDEAFF | TGCAGCGGTGAAAAGGGGGATGAAGCTTTCTTT
14 | TRBD1 | TRBJ2-2 | TRBV20-1 | few | CSAMDRGGTGELFF | TGCAGTGCCATGGACAGGGGAGGCACCGGGGAGCTGTTTTTT
15 | NA | TRBJ2-1 | TRBV7-8 | many | CASSLIGTRNNEQFF | TGTGCCAGCAGCTTAATTGGGACGCGGAACAATGAGCAGTTCTTC
12 | NA | TRBJ2-1 | TRBV7-3 | NA | CASSPGGYEQFF | TGTGCCAGCAGCCCCGGGGGCTATGAGCAGTTCTTC
15 | NA | TRBJ1-2 | TRBV9 | NA | CASSGRVRGYYGYTF | TGTGCCAGCAGCGGCCGCGTTCGAGGGTACTATGGCTACACCTTC
14 | NA | TRBJ2-3 | TRBV5-6 | few | CASSWGRPADTQYF | TGTGCCAGCAGCTGGGGACGGCCGGCAGATACGCAGTATTTT
13 | NA | TRBJ2-7 | TRBV11-3 | NA | CASSLGFWHEQYF | TGTGCCAGCAGCTTAGGGTTCTGGCACGAGCAGTACTTC
16 | NA | TRBJ2-5 | TRBV9 | NA | CASSPLPWTPQETQYF | TGTGCCAGCAGCCCTTTACCGTGGACTCCTCAAGAGACCCAGTACTTC
13 | NA | TRBJ2-2 | TRBV25-1 | few | CASRPPNTGELFF | TGTGCCAGTCGACCGCCGAACACCGGGGAGCTGTTTTTT
14 | NA | TRBJ2-1 | TRBV20-1 | NA | CSAAQRRSYNEQFF | TGCAGTGCCGCCCAACGGCGGTCCTACAATGAGCAGTTCTTC
16 | NA | TRBJ2-2 | TRBV7-3 | NA | CASSLREGDWTGELFF | TGTGCCAGCAGCTTAAGAGAGGGGGACTGGACCGGGGAGCTGTTTTTT
20 | TRBD1 | TRBJ1-4 | TRBV7-6 | NA | CASRQPRGTELQATNEKLFF | TGTGCCAGCAGACAACCGAGGGGGACAGAGCTACAAGCAACTAATGAAAAACTGTTTTTT
16 | TRBD1 | TRBJ2-1 | TRBV7-6 | NA | CASSLDGTGPFDEQFF | TGTGCCAGCAGCTTAGATGGGACAGGGCCATTCGATGAGCAGTTCTTC
20 | TRBD2 | TRBJ2-2 | TRBV4-1 | once | CANSLRTSGGASGATGELFF | TGTGCCAACAGCTTGCGGACTAGCGGGGGTGCGAGTGGGGCCACCGGGGAGCTGTTTTTT
13 | TRBD1 | TRBJ1-1 | TRBV4-1 | many | CASSQTGDTEAFF | TGTGCCAGCAGCCAAACAGGGGACACTGAAGCTTTCTTT
12 | TRBD1 | TRBJ2-7 | TRBV2 | many | CASQQGAGEQYF | TGTGCCAGCCAACAGGGGGCTGGCGAGCAGTACTTC
13 | TRBD1 | TRBJ1-2 | TRBV19 | few | CASSHRGEYGYTF | TGTGCCAGTAGTCACAGGGGCGAATATGGCTACACCTTC
17 | NA | TRBJ2-1 | TRBV7-8 | few | CASSLAGRGARHNEQFF | TGTGCCAGCAGCTTAGCGGGAAGGGGGGCGCGTCACAATGAGCAGTTCTTC
13 | NA | TRBJ1-1 | TRBV7-9 | NA | CASSSGRSTEAFF | TGTGCCAGCAGCTCCGGAAGGTCCACTGAAGCTTTCTTT
16 | TRBD1 | TRBJ1-4 | TRBV7-6 | many | CASSARTGATNEKLFF | TGTGCCAGCAGCGCGAGGACAGGTGCAACTAATGAAAAACTGTTTTTT
14 | NA | TRBJ1-1 | TRBV6-1 | NA | CASSEPFGSTEAFF | TGTGCCAGCAGCGAACCTTTCGGGTCGACTGAAGCTTTCTTT
16 | TRBD1 | TRBJ1-5 | TRBV19 | NA | CASRLGTGLSNQPQHF | TGTGCCAGTAGACTGGGGACAGGACTTAGCAATCAGCCCCAGCATTTT
15 | TRBD1 | TRBJ1-5 | TRBV7-9 | NA | CASSLTGEEGQPQHF | TGTGCCAGCAGCTTGACAGGGGAAGAAGGTCAGCCCCAGCATTTT
13 | TRBD2 | TRBJ2-2 | TRBV12-3/TRBV12-4 | NA | CAITSGAAGELFF | TGTGCCATAACCAGCGGGGCTGCCGGGGAGCTGTTTTTT
16 | NA | TRBJ1-5 | TRBV6-1 | many | CASSGRGGYSNQPQHF | TGTGCCAGCAGTGGTCGGGGAGGGTATAGCAATCAGCCCCAGCATTTT
14 | TRBD1 | TRBJ1-4 | TRBV6-6 | NA | CASSWGQGGEKLFF | TGTGCCAGCAGTTGGGGACAGGGTGGTGAAAAACTGTTTTTT
17 | TRBD2 | TRBJ2-3 | TRBV19 | NA | CASSIPSGGLHTDTQYF | TGTGCCAGTAGTATTCCCAGCGGGGGACTCCACACAGATACGCAGTATTTT
11 | NA | TRBJ1-1 | TRBV10-3 | few | CAISVGREAFF | TGTGCCATCAGTGTGGGACGTGAAGCTTTCTTT
14 | NA | TRBJ1-2 | TRBV9 | NA | CASIKGGTGYGYTF | TGTGCCAGCATAAAAGGAGGTACGGGGTATGGCTACACCTTC
14 | NA | TRBJ1-1 | TRBV7-9 | NA | CASSPAGRPLEAFF | TGTGCCAGCAGCCCGGCGGGCAGGCCTTTGGAAGCTTTCTTT
15 | TRBD2 | TRBJ2-7 | TRBV6-6 | few | CASSSLGGTPYEQYF | TGTGCCAGCAGTTCCCTGGGAGGGACCCCCTACGAGCAGTACTTC
18 | TRBD1 | TRBJ2-2 | TRBV4-1 | few | CASSQDAGQGPNTGELFF | TGCGCCAGCAGCCAGGACGCGGGACAGGGCCCGAACACCGGGGAGCTGTTTTTT
17 | NA | TRBJ1-1 | TRBV7-6 | NA | CASSSNTLSGANTQAFF | TGTGCCAGCAGCTCGAATACGCTGAGTGGGGCGAACACTCAAGCTTTCTTT
14 | NA | TRBJ2-7 | TRBV7-9 | few | CASSSTGLTYEQYF | TGTGCCAGCAGCTCGACGGGGCTTACCTACGAGCAGTACTTC
13 | TRBD1 | TRBJ1-1 | TRBV7-2 | many | CASRSDRATEAFF | TGTGCCAGCAGGTCCGACAGGGCTACTGAAGCTTTCTTT
16 | NA | TRBJ2-2 | TRBV11-2 | few | CASRISRDGQTGELFF | TGTGCCAGCAGAATCTCCCGGGACGGACAGACCGGGGAGCTGTTTTTT
15 | NA | TRBJ2-2 | TRBV11-2 | few | CASSLKLADTGELFF | TGTGCCAGCAGCTTAAAACTGGCGGACACCGGGGAGCTGTTTTTT
16 | TRBD1 | TRBJ1-2 | TRBV4-3 | NA | CASSQEFVGTGYGYTF | TGCGCCAGCAGCCAAGAGTTCGTGGGGACAGGGTATGGCTACACCTTC
13 | TRBD1 | TRBJ1-5 | TRBV12-3/TRBV12-4 | many | CASSDRVNQPQHF | TGTGCCAGCAGCGACAGGGTCAATCAGCCCCAGCATTTT
17 | NA | TRBJ2-2 | TRBV7-3 | NA | CASSLLGGPDFTGELFF | TGTGCCAGCAGCTTATTGGGCGGGCCAGACTTCACCGGGGAGCTGTTTTTT
15 | NA | TRBJ2-1 | TRBV20-1 | few | CSARDHRESYNEQFF | TGCAGTGCTAGAGATCACAGGGAGTCCTACAATGAGCAGTTCTTC
16 | TRBD2 | TRBJ2-5 | TRBV7-9 | few | CASSGPGPPGGETQYF | TGTGCCAGCAGCGGACCCGGGCCCCCGGGAGGTGAGACCCAGTACTTC
14 | TRBD2 | TRBJ2-3 | TRBV7-2 | few | CASLGGDYRGTQYF | TGTGCCAGCTTGGGAGGGGACTATCGAGGCACGCAGTATTTT
16 | NA | TRBJ1-1 | TRBV9 | few | CASSAQSGGLPIEAFF | TGTGCCAGCAGCGCGCAATCTGGGGGACTTCCAATTGAAGCTTTCTTT
15 | TRBD2 | TRBJ2-1 | TRBV2 | NA | CATTKRGGGGNEQFF | TGTGCCACCACGAAGCGGGGGGGCGGCGGTAATGAGCAGTTCTTC
14 | NA | TRBJ1-1 | TRBV27 | many | CASSRDTMNTEAFF | TGTGCCAGCAGCCGGGACACGATGAACACTGAAGCTTTCTTT
14 | NA | TRBJ1-2 | TRBV6-5 | NA | CASSQSTWFDGYTF | TGTGCCAGCAGTCAATCCACATGGTTTGACGGCTACACCTTC